This TCR beta chain was recorded in a study of neurological immune-mediated disorders. Study results and limitations: It was the repertoires of 18 of 34 multiple sclerosis patients that phylogenetic grouping placed in one related-CDR3 cluster, which is a possible signature.

Sequencing of 15-18 subjects in each run yielded over 180 million TCR-beta sequences. TCRdb independently ran MiXCR on the 5' RACE reads; one entry per CDR3 protein. The repertoire holds approximately 60,000 distinct CDR3 sequences, with approximately 4.4% as singletons. The unsorted libraries were generated from a total of 2 million PBMCs, which had been stored in RNAlater at -80 C. V was trimmed by 7 bases and J by 1 base, leaving 14 bases between them. The CDR3 runs to 14 residues. Germline V gene sequence: CDR1 SGHKS, CDR2 YYEKEE (reference sequence). In its sample, this clonotype was seen a few times. No antigen is known for it.

This TCR was recovered from a man aged 45-65 years with multiple sclerosis. V is TRBV5-5 and J is TRBJ1-1, with D perhaps matching TRBD1 (6 bases). Sequencing input: PBMCs. CDR3 nucleotides: TGTGCCAGCGACCGGGACAAGGAGAACACTGAAGCTTTCTTT. This sequence encodes CASDRDKENTEAFF.